This T cell receptor (beta chain) was recorded in a study of identical twins. Template switching, a step in the protocol, added a universal primer site, and cDNA carried unique molecular identifiers. Each CDR3 protein gets one entry after TCRdb re-called the 5' RACE reads with MiXCR. This table holds under 900,000 distinct CDR3 sequences, 10% to 15% found once. Findings and limits, study-wide: Part of the zero-insertion signal could reflect confounding by invariant MAIT and iNKT cells. High-abundance cord blood beta clonotypes had fewer insertions; memory repertoires showed none. Some out-of-frame alpha sequences were shared by twins, and these showed excess low generation probability.

Concerning this clonotype itself: Its antigen is still unknown.

Trimming cost V 5 bases and J 6 bases; bases outside gene matches: 4. The CDR3 is 14 residues long. Germline CDR1 and CDR2: SEHNR and FQNEAQ (reference sequence). The same data also contributed to another study, on yellow fever vaccine responses in identical twins.

The TCR sequence derives from a woman aged 18-35 years in good health. This sequence joins TRBV7-9 and TRBJ2-2; 9 nucleotides align to TRBD2. Material: PBMCs. CDR3 DNA sequence: TGTGCCAGCAGCCAGGCTAGCGGGGCCGGGGAGCTGTTTTTT. Translating it yields CASSQASGAGELFF. The whole variable domain, filled in from reference TRBV7-9 and TRBJ2-2, reads DTGVSQNPRHKITKRGQNVTFRCDPISEHNRLYWYRQTLGQGPEFLTYFQNEAQLEKSRLLSDRFSAERPKGSFSTLEIQRTEQGDSAMYLCASSQASGAGELFFGEGSRLTVL.